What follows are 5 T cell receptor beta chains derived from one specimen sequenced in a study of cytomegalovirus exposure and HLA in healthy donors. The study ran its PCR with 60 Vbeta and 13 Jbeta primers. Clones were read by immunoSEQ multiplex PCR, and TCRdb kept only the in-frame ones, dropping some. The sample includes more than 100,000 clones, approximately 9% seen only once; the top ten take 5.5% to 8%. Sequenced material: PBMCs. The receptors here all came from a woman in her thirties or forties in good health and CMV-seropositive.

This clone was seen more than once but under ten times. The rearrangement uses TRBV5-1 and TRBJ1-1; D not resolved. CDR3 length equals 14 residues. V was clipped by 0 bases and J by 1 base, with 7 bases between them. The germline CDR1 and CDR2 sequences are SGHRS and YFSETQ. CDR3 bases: TGCGCCAGCAGCTTGGCTAGTGAGAACACTGAAGCTTTCTTT. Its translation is CASSLASENTEAFF.

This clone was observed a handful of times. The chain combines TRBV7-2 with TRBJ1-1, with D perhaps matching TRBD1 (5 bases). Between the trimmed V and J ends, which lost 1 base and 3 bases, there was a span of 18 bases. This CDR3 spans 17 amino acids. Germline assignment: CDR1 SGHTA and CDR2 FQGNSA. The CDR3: CASSLVGTQGMDTEAFF. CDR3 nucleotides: TGTGCCAGCAGCTTAGTAGGGACTCAGGGTATGGACACTGAAGCTTTCTTT.

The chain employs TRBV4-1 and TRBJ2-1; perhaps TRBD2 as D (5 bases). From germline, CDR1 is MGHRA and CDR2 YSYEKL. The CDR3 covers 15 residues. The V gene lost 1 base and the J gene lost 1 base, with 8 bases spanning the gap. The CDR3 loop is CASSQVEGSYNEQFF. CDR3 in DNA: TGCGCCAGCAGCCAAGTCGAGGGATCCTACAATGAGCAGTTCTTC.

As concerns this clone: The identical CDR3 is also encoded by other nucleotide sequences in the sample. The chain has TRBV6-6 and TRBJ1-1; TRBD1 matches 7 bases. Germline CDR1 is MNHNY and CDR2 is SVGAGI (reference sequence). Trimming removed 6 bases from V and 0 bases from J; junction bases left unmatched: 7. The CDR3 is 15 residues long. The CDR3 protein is CASRRRTGMNTEAFF. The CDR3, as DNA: TGTGCCAGCAGACGTAGGACAGGAATGAACACTGAAGCTTTCTTT.

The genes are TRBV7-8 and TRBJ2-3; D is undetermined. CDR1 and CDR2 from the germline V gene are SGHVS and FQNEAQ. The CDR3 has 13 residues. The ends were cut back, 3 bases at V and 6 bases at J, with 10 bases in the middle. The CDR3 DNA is TGTGCCAGCAGCTTCGCTGTCCGGGATACGCAGTATTTT. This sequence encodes CASSFAVRDTQYF.